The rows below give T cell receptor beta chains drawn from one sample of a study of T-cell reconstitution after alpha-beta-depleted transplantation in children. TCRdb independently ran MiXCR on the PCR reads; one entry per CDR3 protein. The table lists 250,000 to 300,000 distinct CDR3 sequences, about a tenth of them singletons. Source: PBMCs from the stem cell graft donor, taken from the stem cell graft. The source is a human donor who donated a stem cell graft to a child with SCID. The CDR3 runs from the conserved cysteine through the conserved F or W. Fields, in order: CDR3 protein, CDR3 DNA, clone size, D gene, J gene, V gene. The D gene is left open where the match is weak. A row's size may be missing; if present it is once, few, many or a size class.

CDR3aa: CSAATMGQETQYF
CDR3nt: TGCAGTGCTGCGACTATGGGGCAAGAGACCCAGTACTTC
abundance: few
d_gene: .
j_gene: TRBJ2-5
v_gene: TRBV20-1

CDR3aa: CSVQGQNTEAFF
CDR3nt: TGCAGCGTACAGGGTCAGAACACTGAAGCTTTCTTT
abundance: few
d_gene: .
j_gene: TRBJ1-1
v_gene: TRBV29-1

CDR3aa: CATSDPQGPGDTQYF
CDR3nt: TGTGCCACCAGTGACCCTCAGGGGCCCGGAGATACGCAGTATTTT
abundance: few
d_gene: .
j_gene: TRBJ2-3
v_gene: TRBV24-1

CDR3aa: CASSQEQGAPNEAFF
CDR3nt: TGCGCCAGCAGCCAGGAACAGGGGGCACCTAATGAAGCTTTCTTT
abundance: .
d_gene: TRBD1
j_gene: TRBJ1-1
v_gene: TRBV4-1

CDR3aa: CASSLSATGIYEQYF
CDR3nt: TGCGCCAGCAGCTTGTCAGCGACAGGGATCTACGAGCAGTACTTC
abundance: many
d_gene: TRBD1
j_gene: TRBJ2-7
v_gene: TRBV5-1

CDR3aa: CASSYRSGETPNQPQHF
CDR3nt: TGTGCCAGCAGTTACCGGTCAGGGGAAACCCCAAATCAGCCCCAGCATTTT
abundance: few
d_gene: .
j_gene: TRBJ1-5
v_gene: TRBV6-5

CDR3aa: CASSQSSLTGGGGELFF
CDR3nt: TGTGCCAGCAGTCAAAGCTCCCTGACAGGGGGGGGCGGGGAGCTGTTTTTT
abundance: few
d_gene: TRBD1
j_gene: TRBJ2-2
v_gene: TRBV12-3/TRBV12-4

CDR3aa: CSLAGDRGLNTEAFF
CDR3nt: TGCAGTCTAGCGGGGGACAGGGGTCTGAACACTGAAGCTTTCTTT
abundance: few
d_gene: TRBD1
j_gene: TRBJ1-1
v_gene: TRBV20-1

CDR3aa: CASSVDRGQETQYF
CDR3nt: TGCGCCAGCAGCGTGGACAGGGGCCAAGAGACCCAGTACTTC
abundance: .
d_gene: TRBD1
j_gene: TRBJ2-5
v_gene: TRBV4-1

CDR3aa: CSVGQGEQFF
CDR3nt: TGCAGTGTGGGGCAAGGAGAGCAGTTCTTC
abundance: .
d_gene: .
j_gene: TRBJ2-1
v_gene: TRBV20-1

CDR3aa: CASRSGVSNQPQHF
CDR3nt: TGTGCCAGCAGGTCAGGGGTTAGCAATCAGCCCCAGCATTTT
abundance: .
d_gene: .
j_gene: TRBJ1-5
v_gene: TRBV2

CDR3aa: CSASTTLLGASSYEQYF
CDR3nt: TGCAGTGCTAGTACCACTCTCCTAGGGGCGAGCTCCTACGAGCAGTACTTC
abundance: many
d_gene: .
j_gene: TRBJ2-7
v_gene: TRBV20-1

CDR3aa: CASSPLGVSYEQYF
CDR3nt: TGCGCCAGCAGCCCGCTCGGGGTCTCCTACGAGCAGTACTTC
abundance: few
d_gene: .
j_gene: TRBJ2-7
v_gene: TRBV5-1

CDR3aa: CASSQDNTVGGYTF
CDR3nt: TGCGCCAGCAGCCAAGATAACACAGTTGGGGGCTACACCTTC
abundance: .
d_gene: .
j_gene: TRBJ1-2
v_gene: TRBV4-1

CDR3aa: CASIAGANKGDEQFF
CDR3nt: TGTGCCAGCATTGCGGGGGCAAACAAGGGGGATGAGCAGTTCTTC
abundance: .
d_gene: .
j_gene: TRBJ2-1
v_gene: TRBV6-1

CDR3aa: CAISAGLGETQYF
CDR3nt: TGTGCCATCAGTGCAGGGTTGGGAGAGACCCAGTACTTC
abundance: few
d_gene: .
j_gene: TRBJ2-5
v_gene: TRBV10-3

CDR3aa: CASSLGDASSYEQYF
CDR3nt: TGCGCCAGCAGCTTGGGGGACGCGAGCTCCTACGAGCAGTACTTC
abundance: few
d_gene: .
j_gene: TRBJ2-7
v_gene: TRBV5-1

CDR3aa: CASSLAWGQGAGEDTEAFF
CDR3nt: TGTGCCAGCAGCTTAGCGTGGGGACAGGGTGCGGGAGAGGACACTGAAGCTTTCTTT
abundance: .
d_gene: TRBD1
j_gene: TRBJ1-1
v_gene: TRBV11-1

CDR3aa: CSATVGYSYNEQFF
CDR3nt: TGCAGTGCTACCGTAGGATATTCGTACAATGAGCAGTTCTTC
abundance: many
d_gene: .
j_gene: TRBJ2-1
v_gene: TRBV20-1

CDR3aa: CASSLTGGATEAFF
CDR3nt: TGTGCCAGCAGTTTAACAGGGGGGGCGACTGAAGCTTTCTTT
abundance: many
d_gene: TRBD1
j_gene: TRBJ1-1
v_gene: TRBV27

CDR3aa: CASSWDPGGFLDTQYF
CDR3nt: TGTGCCAGCAGCTGGGACCCAGGGGGTTTTCTCGATACGCAGTATTTT
abundance: .
d_gene: TRBD1
j_gene: TRBJ2-3
v_gene: TRBV5-4

CDR3aa: CASRSWVGGVAGEQFF
CDR3nt: TGTGCCAGCAGATCGTGGGTCGGGGGGGTTGCGGGTGAGCAGTTCTTC
abundance: .
d_gene: TRBD2
j_gene: TRBJ2-1
v_gene: TRBV7-2

CDR3aa: CASSHRGNTIYF
CDR3nt: TGTGCCAGCAGCCACAGGGGAAACACCATATATTTT
abundance: few
d_gene: .
j_gene: TRBJ1-3
v_gene: TRBV3-1

CDR3aa: CASSLNTGTDTQYF
CDR3nt: TGTGCCAGCAGTTTAAATACAGGGACGGATACGCAGTATTTT
abundance: .
d_gene: .
j_gene: TRBJ2-3
v_gene: TRBV12-3/TRBV12-4

CDR3aa: CASSRDREDGEQYF
CDR3nt: TGTGCCAGCAGTAGGGACAGGGAGGATGGCGAGCAGTACTTC
abundance: .
d_gene: TRBD1
j_gene: TRBJ2-7
v_gene: TRBV25-1

CDR3aa: CATSPKVRRDSYEHTGELFF
CDR3nt: TGTGCCACCAGTCCGAAAGTTCGCCGGGACAGCTATGAGCATACCGGGGAGCTGTTTTTT
abundance: .
d_gene: TRBD1
j_gene: TRBJ2-2
v_gene: TRBV24-1

CDR3aa: CSVVLQGLLAKNIQYF
CDR3nt: TGCAGCGTTGTCTTGCAAGGGCTTCTAGCCAAAAACATTCAGTACTTC
abundance: few
d_gene: .
j_gene: TRBJ2-4
v_gene: TRBV29-1

CDR3aa: CASSTQAGTGVANYGYTF
CDR3nt: TGTGCCAGCAGTACACAAGCGGGGACAGGAGTCGCTAACTATGGCTACACCTTC
abundance: few
d_gene: TRBD1
j_gene: TRBJ1-2
v_gene: TRBV6-1

CDR3aa: CASSRGQGAQDTQYF
CDR3nt: TGTGCCAGCAGTAGAGGACAGGGGGCACAAGATACGCAGTATTTT
abundance: .
d_gene: TRBD1
j_gene: TRBJ2-3
v_gene: TRBV2

CDR3aa: CASSQGDRGEKLFF
CDR3nt: TGCGCCAGCAGCCAGGGGGACAGGGGTGAAAAACTGTTTTTT
abundance: few
d_gene: TRBD1
j_gene: TRBJ1-4
v_gene: TRBV4-1

CDR3aa: CASRGDRSNQPQHF
CDR3nt: TGTGCCAGCAGGGGGGACAGGTCGAATCAGCCCCAGCATTTT
abundance: .
d_gene: TRBD1
j_gene: TRBJ1-5
v_gene: TRBV7-9

CDR3aa: CASSSGSLNTGELFF
CDR3nt: TGCGCCAGCAGTTCCGGGTCCTTGAACACCGGGGAGCTGTTTTTT
abundance: many
d_gene: .
j_gene: TRBJ2-2
v_gene: TRBV5-1

CDR3aa: CASSSGTGLNTEAFF
CDR3nt: TGTGCCAGCAGCTCAGGGACAGGGCTGAACACTGAAGCTTTCTTT
abundance: many
d_gene: TRBD1
j_gene: TRBJ1-1
v_gene: TRBV7-9

CDR3aa: CASSPPTGVAYGYTF
CDR3nt: TGCGCCAGCAGCCCCCCGACAGGGGTAGCGTATGGCTACACCTTC
abundance: .
d_gene: TRBD1
j_gene: TRBJ1-2
v_gene: TRBV5-1

CDR3aa: CASSGQGASGNTIYF
CDR3nt: TGTGCCAGCAGTGGACAGGGGGCGTCTGGAAACACCATATATTTT
abundance: .
d_gene: TRBD1
j_gene: TRBJ1-3
v_gene: TRBV12-3/TRBV12-4

CDR3aa: CSAPNRGSSYEQYF
CDR3nt: TGCAGTGCCCCTAACAGGGGGAGCTCCTACGAGCAGTACTTC
abundance: few
d_gene: TRBD1
j_gene: TRBJ2-7
v_gene: TRBV20-1

CDR3aa: CSVEDLGGKHF
CDR3nt: TGCAGCGTTGAAGATTTGGGGGGAAAACATTTT
abundance: few
d_gene: .
j_gene: TRBJ1-5
v_gene: TRBV29-1

CDR3aa: CASSLTSVGTDTQYF
CDR3nt: TGCGCCAGCAGCTTGACTAGCGTCGGCACAGATACGCAGTATTTT
abundance: few
d_gene: TRBD2
j_gene: TRBJ2-3
v_gene: TRBV5-1

CDR3aa: CASSRSSEEGNIQYF
CDR3nt: TGCGCCAGCAGCCGATCCTCCGAGGAAGGAAACATTCAGTACTTC
abundance: few
d_gene: .
j_gene: TRBJ2-4
v_gene: TRBV5-1

CDR3aa: CASSFVGGIGTEAFF
CDR3nt: TGTGCCAGCAGCTTCGTAGGGGGCATCGGCACTGAAGCTTTCTTT
abundance: .
d_gene: TRBD1
j_gene: TRBJ1-1
v_gene: TRBV7-9

CDR3aa: CASSPLAGAGELFF
CDR3nt: TGTGCCAGCTCACCCCTCGCGGGGGCCGGGGAGCTGTTTTTT
abundance: few
d_gene: TRBD2
j_gene: TRBJ2-2
v_gene: TRBV18

CDR3aa: CASSYGDRNNEQFF
CDR3nt: TGTGCCAGCAGTTACGGTGACAGAAACAATGAGCAGTTCTTC
abundance: many
d_gene: .
j_gene: TRBJ2-1
v_gene: TRBV6-5

CDR3aa: CATSRDENTEAFF
CDR3nt: TGTGCCACCAGCAGAGATGAAAACACTGAAGCTTTCTTT
abundance: .
d_gene: .
j_gene: TRBJ1-1
v_gene: TRBV15

CDR3aa: CASSFSTGLHEQFF
CDR3nt: TGTGCCAGCAGTTTCAGCACAGGTCTCCATGAGCAGTTCTTC
abundance: many
d_gene: .
j_gene: TRBJ2-1
v_gene: TRBV12-3/TRBV12-4

CDR3aa: CSVGTDYSNQPQHF
CDR3nt: TGCAGCGTCGGGACAGATTATAGCAATCAGCCCCAGCATTTT
abundance: few
d_gene: TRBD1
j_gene: TRBJ1-5
v_gene: TRBV29-1

CDR3aa: CASSESVRGQDTQYF
CDR3nt: TGTGCCAGCAGTGAATCCGTCAGGGGGCAAGATACGCAGTATTTT
abundance: .
d_gene: TRBD1
j_gene: TRBJ2-3
v_gene: TRBV2

CDR3aa: CASSFNRGNQPQHF
CDR3nt: TGTGCCAGCAGTTTTAACAGGGGCAATCAGCCCCAGCATTTT
abundance: .
d_gene: .
j_gene: TRBJ1-5
v_gene: TRBV12-3/TRBV12-4

CDR3aa: CASSESGVYEQYF
CDR3nt: TGCGCCAGCAGTGAGTCCGGAGTCTACGAGCAGTACTTC
abundance: .
d_gene: .
j_gene: TRBJ2-7
v_gene: TRBV10-1

CDR3aa: CASSRGTTYEQYF
CDR3nt: TGTGCCAGCAGCCGCGGGACAACGTACGAGCAGTACTTC
abundance: few
d_gene: .
j_gene: TRBJ2-7
v_gene: TRBV14

CDR3aa: CASSLQLSGANVLTF
CDR3nt: TGCGCCAGCAGCTTACAGCTCTCTGGGGCCAACGTCCTGACTTTC
abundance: few
d_gene: .
j_gene: TRBJ2-6
v_gene: TRBV5-1